The 6 T cell receptor beta chains in this list originate from one sample, sequenced in a study of CD8+ T cells in alopecia areata. RNA was extracted and reverse transcribed into cDNA as the sequencing template. Libraries were prepared by immunoSEQ multiplex PCR; TCRdb keeps only in-frame clonotypes and omits some of them. The data hold around 150,000 clones, with approximately 65% observed a single time. Treatment of the sample: oral pan-JAK inhibitor, 5-10 mg twice daily. Sequences were derived from CD4+ T cells sorted from blood, sampled at week 4, from a patient treated with tofacitinib. These TCRs come from a human donor with alopecia areata.

The rearrangement uses TRBV27 and TRBJ1-6, with TRBD1 matching 8 bases. The CDR3 has 14 residues. Germline CDR1 MNHEY, CDR2 SMNVEV (reference sequence). The junction had 7 bases not matched to a gene; V was cut back by 5 bases and J by 10 bases. CDR3 sequence: CASSPDRGPSPLHF. CDR3 bases: TGTGCCAGCAGTCCCGACAGGGGCCCCTCACCCCTCCACTTT.

The V call is TRBV30, the J call TRBJ1-3; D perhaps matches TRBD1 (6 bases). Between the trimmed V and J ends, which lost 0 bases and 3 bases, there was a span of 18 bases. The CDR3 totals 17 residues. Germline-derived CDR1 and CDR2 are GTSNPN and SVGIG (reference sequence). CDR3 coding DNA: TGTGCCTGGAGTGTACCCGATGGGGGCTGGGGTGGAAACACCATATATTTT. Translated, it gives CAWSVPDGGWGGNTIYF.

The chain has TRBV7-2 and TRBJ1-4; 10 nucleotides agree with TRBD1. The trim removed 3 bases at V and 13 bases at J, leaving 5 bases unmatched. The germline gives CDR1 SGHTA, CDR2 FQGNSA. The CDR3 sequence is 13 residues long. CDR3 coding DNA: TGTGCCAGCAGCTTCTCGGACAGGGGGTCACTGTTTTTT. Translated: CASSFSDRGSLFF.

The chain joins TRBV2 to TRBJ1-2, with unresolved D. V was pared by 6 bases and J by 4 bases, with 9 bases between. This CDR3 spans 12 amino acids. Germline V CDR1 and CDR2: SNHLY, FYNNEI. DNA of the CDR3: TGTGCCAGCAGGGGAGGATTCTATGGCTACACCTTC. This gives the protein CASRGGFYGYTF.

The chain carries TRBV7-9 and TRBJ1-5; D unresolved. The germline CDR1 and CDR2 sequences are SEHNR and FQNEAQ (reference sequence). This CDR3 has 15 residues. V was clipped by 7 bases and J by 2 bases, with 15 bases between them. CDR3 nucleotides: TGTGCCAGCACCACCACTGACAACGGCAATCAGCCCCAGCATTTT. It codes for CASTTTDNGNQPQHF.

The chain uses TRBV2 and TRBJ2-4; no reliable D call. CDR3 length equals 15 residues. Trimming shortened V by 4 bases and J by 0 bases, and 10 bases separated the two germline ends. CDR1 and CDR2 (germline): SNHLY, FYNNEI. The CDR3 DNA sequence: TGTGCCAGCAGTGCGACTCTCTTAGCCAAAAACATTCAGTACTTC. The encoded protein is CASSATLLAKNIQYF.